This T cell receptor beta chain is from a study of T cell clones after liver transplantation. Whole-study context: Samples came from ITN030ST, which attempted immunosuppression withdrawal within 2 years of liver transplantation. Draws occurred before transplant, before withdrawal, and after complete or failed withdrawal. Subjects received no induction therapy and standard immunosuppression until randomization at 12-24 months post-transplant. Third-party-reactive TCRbeta sequences from pre-transplant mixed lymphocyte reactions served as antigen-independent comparators.

Some clones are missing from TCRdb's copy, which holds only in-frame ones; the method was immunoSEQ multiplex PCR. The sample shows 68,000 or so clones, 80% of them seen only once. This clone was observed a handful of times. J was trimmed by 8 bases and V by 4 bases; bases with no gene match: 19. Germline assignment: CDR1 PRHDT and CDR2 FYEKMQ (reference sequence). The CDR3 is made up of 17 amino acids. Sequenced here: CD4+ T cells from blood, sampled before liver transplant. The TCR originated in a human donor who received a liver transplant. V gene TRBV13 combines with J gene TRBJ1-2; 7 nucleotides agree with TRBD1. The CDR3 here is CASSYFSLRDSSSGYTF. In DNA form, the CDR3 reads TGTGCCAGCAGCTACTTCTCACTACGGGACAGCTCTTCAGGCTACACCTTC.